These 24 T cell receptor beta chains originate from one sample sequenced in a study of Graves' ophthalmopathy and Graves' hyperthyroidism. Amplified TCR beta CDR3 regions were obtained using RNA transcripts as template. In the first round, RT-PCR was carried out with HTBI primers, and a multiplex PCR formed the second round. TCRdb reprocessed the multiplex PCR reads with MiXCR, giving one entry per CDR3 protein. This table has a few hundred thousand distinct CDR3 sequences, about a sixth appearing once. Sequenced input: peripheral blood. The receptors originated from a woman aged 18 to 35 with Graves' ophthalmopathy.

This clonotype was seen once. The rearrangement uses TRBV6-5 and TRBJ1-3; D ambiguous. The CDR3 runs 16 residues. Germline V gene sequence: CDR1 MNHEY, CDR2 SVGAGI. Deletions cut 0 bases from V and 0 bases from J, with 9 bases between. CDR3 sequence reads: CASSYSRTSSGNTIYF. In DNA, the CDR3 is TGTGCCAGCAGTTACTCGCGCACGAGCTCTGGAAACACCATATATTTT.

This clonotype was recorded at least ten times. The rearrangement joins TRBV24-1 to TRBJ2-5, with D possibly being TRBD1 (6 bases). V was trimmed by 1 base and J by 5 bases, leaving 13 bases between them. Germline loops: CDR1 KGHDR, CDR2 SFDVKD. CDR3 length: 15 amino acids. DNA for the CDR3: TGTGCCACCAGTGATTTTACAGGGTTTCAGGAGACCCAGTACTTC. Its translation: CATSDFTGFQETQYF.

This clonotype was counted a few times. This may be a read error, as it is one base from a much larger clone. The chain couples TRBV30 to TRBJ2-7; a possible D gene is TRBD2 (6 bases). Germline CDR1 is GTSNPN and CDR2 is SVGIG (reference sequence). This CDR3 has 11 residues. In DNA, the CDR3 is TGTGCCTGGACTAGCGCCGGCGAGCATTACTTC. The encoded protein is CAWTSAGEHYF.

This clonotype was counted many times. The J gene is TRBJ1-2, the V gene TRBV12-3 or TRBV12-4; D uncertain. The length of the CDR3 is 15 residues. V dropped 9 bases and J dropped 0 bases, with 17 bases sitting between them. The CDR3 sequence is CASRSDLITNYGYTF. DNA for the CDR3: TGTGCCAGTAGGTCGGACCTCATAACTAACTATGGCTACACCTTC.

In its sample, this clonotype was seen many times. V is TRBV7-3 and J is TRBJ2-7; 7 bases are shared with TRBD2. V lost 5 bases, J lost 7 bases, and 11 bases stayed unmatched. Germline assignment: CDR1 SGHTA and CDR2 FQGTGA. CDR3 length: 14 amino acids. The chain's CDR3 is CASSPRAGVQEQYF. The CDR3, as DNA: TGTGCCAGCAGCCCCCGGGCGGGAGTCCAGGAGCAGTACTTC.

In its sample, this clonotype was seen many times. The chain joins TRBV12-3 or TRBV12-4 to TRBJ2-7; TRBD1 or TRBD2 may be the D gene (6 bases each). This CDR3 is 14 amino acids long. Trimming shortened V by 3 bases and J by 5 bases, and 14 bases separated the two germline ends. The CDR3 sequence: CASSLFRGVNEQYF. In DNA form, the CDR3 reads TGTGCCAGCAGTTTGTTTAGGGGGGTCAACGAGCAGTACTTC.

This clonotype was seen more than once but under ten times. V usage is TRBV6-1 and J usage is TRBJ1-2; a possible D gene is TRBD1 (6 bases). This CDR3 has 14 amino acids. V dropped 7 bases and J dropped 4 bases, with 16 bases sitting between them. Per germline, CDR1 MNHNS and CDR2 SASEGT. CDR3 DNA sequence: TGTGCCAGCAACCCCTCACAGGGAGCCTATGGCTACACCTTC. Its translation is CASNPSQGAYGYTF.

This clonotype was seen at least ten times. The gene calls are TRBV6-5 and TRBJ2-7, with unresolved D. The germline gives CDR1 MNHEY, CDR2 SVGAGI. V was cut by 4 bases and J by 2 bases, with 15 bases left in between. This CDR3 is 15 amino acids long. The CDR3 protein is CASSSTPTWPYEQYF. The CDR3 region has the DNA TGTGCCAGCAGTTCAACACCCACATGGCCCTACGAGCAGTACTTC.

There are many counts of this clonotype. The chain recombines TRBV6-2 or TRBV6-3 with TRBJ1-6, with D perhaps matching TRBD1 (6 bases). CDR1 and CDR2 from the germline V gene are MNHEY and SVGEGT. The CDR3 runs to 13 residues. Trimming removed 5 bases from V and 8 bases from J, with 10 bases in between. CDR3 coding DNA: TGTGCCAGCAGTGGACAGAGGGATTCACCCCTCCACTTT. Residues: CASSGQRDSPLHF.

In the case of this clonotype: Its ends do not fully match the called genes, so a read error is possible. The J gene is TRBJ1-5, the V gene TRBV4-1; 7 bases agree with TRBD1. From germline, CDR1 is MGHRA and CDR2 YSYEKL. This CDR3 spans 19 amino acids. The DNA of the CDR3 is TGCGTCAGCAGCGAACGACAGGGTGTCTTACCCGTTAGCAATCAGCCCCAGCATTTT. Translated: CVSSERQGVLPVSNQPQHF.

In its sample, this clonotype was seen a few times. The chain has TRBV7-2 and TRBJ2-5; D unclear. This CDR3 contains 15 residues. Germline V gene sequence: CDR1 SGHTA, CDR2 FQGNSA. V was pared by 3 bases and J by 7 bases, with 18 bases between. The chain's CDR3 is CASSFTLRHLWTQYF. The CDR3 region has the DNA TGTGCCAGCAGCTTCACCCTAAGACACCTTTGGACCCAGTACTTC.

The chain employs TRBV6-1 and TRBJ2-7; D might be TRBD1 (6 bases). From germline, CDR1 is MNHNS and CDR2 SASEGT. The V and J ends lost 8 bases and 1 base respectively, with 12 bases between them. This CDR3 region has 13 residues. The CDR3 nucleotides read TGTGCCAGCGGAAGGGACATTTCCTACGAGCAGTACTTC. Its translation: CASGRDISYEQYF.

This clonotype was detected ten times or more. V is TRBV6-2 or TRBV6-3 and J is TRBJ1-1, with a weak D call TRBD1 (6 bases). This CDR3 contains 16 residues. Germline CDR1 reads MNHEY; CDR2 reads SVGEGT. V was pared by 4 bases and J by 6 bases, with 21 bases between. The CDR3 DNA reads as TGTGCCAGCAGTTCCCCCATCGGGGGCCGGGTCGCTGAAGCTTTCTTT. Amino acid sequence: CASSSPIGGRVAEAFF.

This clonotype has a count of ten or more. This sequence joins TRBV27 and TRBJ2-5; tentatively, D is TRBD2 (7 bases). Trimming pared 4 bases from V and 4 bases from J, leaving 16 bases between. There are 15 residues in the CDR3. CDR1 and CDR2 from the germline V gene are MNHEY and SMNVEV (reference sequence). CDR3: CASSSLSGGRETQYF. The DNA for the CDR3 is TGTGCCAGCAGTTCCCTCTCCGGGGGGCGAGAGACCCAGTACTTC.

This clonotype came up many times. The rearrangement uses TRBV6-5 and TRBJ2-7; 7 bases line up with TRBD2. Trimming took 7 bases from V and 0 from J; bases not matched to a gene: 6. The CDR3 is made up of 14 amino acids. The germline V gene encodes CDR1 MNHEY and CDR2 SVGAGI. CDR3 coding DNA: TGTGCCAGCAAGGGGAGGGCCTCCTCCTACGAGCAGTACTTC. This translates into CASKGRASSYEQYF.

This clonotype was seen ten or more times. V and J are TRBV20-1 and TRBJ2-7; D is possibly TRBD2 (6 bases). V was shortened by 5 bases and J by 4 bases, with 15 bases between the two germline ends. The CDR3 covers 13 residues. Germline V gene lookup returns CDR1 DFQATT and CDR2 SNEGSKA (reference sequence). The CDR3 region is CSAAAGWTYEQYF. The CDR3 DNA sequence: TGCAGTGCTGCCGCGGGGTGGACTTACGAGCAGTACTTC.

In its sample, this clonotype was seen a few times. The rearrangement joins TRBV6-1 to TRBJ1-5, with D uncertain. The CDR3 sequence is 13 residues long. The germline gives CDR1 MNHNS, CDR2 SASEGT. With 4 bases removed from V and 6 bases from J, the gap between germline ends came to 10 bases. For the CDR3, the DNA is TGTGCCAGCAGTGTTGTTCAGTCTCAGCCCCAGCATTTT. Translating it yields CASSVVQSQPQHF.

This rearrangement joins TRBV2 to TRBJ2-7; TRBD2 matches 8 bases. Germline V gives CDR1 SNHLY, CDR2 FYNNEI. Unmatched junction bases numbered 9, after V lost 8 bases and J lost 3 bases. This CDR3 is built from 14 residues. The CDR3 nucleotides read TGTGCCAGCCCACTCGGGAGGGCGGACTACGAGCAGTACTTC. Its protein is CASPLGRADYEQYF.

This clonotype was recorded many times. The chain links TRBV6-5 to TRBJ2-5, with 8 bases lining up with TRBD2. The length of the CDR3 is 13 residues. The V segment lost 11 bases and the J segment 5 bases; nucleotides outside the gene matches: 10. Germline-derived CDR1 and CDR2 are MNHEY and SVGAGI. CDR3 loop: CACTGGVAETQYF. The CDR3 DNA sequence: TGTGCCTGCACCGGGGGGGTTGCGGAGACCCAGTACTTC.

In its sample, this clonotype was seen many times. The chain joins TRBV6-1 to TRBJ1-3, with TRBD1 identical over 9 bases. Germline V gene sequence: CDR1 MNHNS, CDR2 SASEGT. The CDR3 contains 14 residues. Trimming at V came to 3 bases and at J to 8 bases, leaving 5 bases not matched to a gene. DNA for the CDR3: TGTGCCAGCAGTGACCCACGGACAGGGGACACCATATATTTT. The encoded protein is CASSDPRTGDTIYF.

This clonotype was seen many times. This rearrangement joins TRBV24-1 to TRBJ1-2; TRBD1 matches 7 bases. In germline, CDR1 is KGHDR, CDR2 SFDVKD. Trimming at V came to 9 bases and at J to 4 bases, leaving 1 base not matched to a gene. The CDR3 spans 11 residues. This chain's CDR3 is CATGDSYGYTF. The DNA of the CDR3 is TGTGCCACCGGGGACAGCTATGGCTACACCTTC.

This clonotype was seen at least ten times. CDR3 loop: CSVMTGTKTTEAFF. CDR3 nucleotides: TGCAGCGTTATGACAGGGACAAAGACCACTGAAGCTTTCTTT. V is TRBV29-1 and J is TRBJ1-1; 7 bases are shared with TRBD1. CDR1 is SQVTM and CDR2 is ANQGSEA in the germline V gene. V lost 5 bases and J lost 4; bases outside the gene matches: 10. The CDR3 is 14 amino acids.

The chain uses TRBV12-3 or TRBV12-4 and TRBJ1-1; D possibly corresponds to TRBD1 (6 bases). Trimming took off 6 bases at V and 4 bases at J, with 15 bases between the two ends. The CDR3 contains 14 residues. The CDR3 protein is CASRSGHSGTEAFF. As DNA, the CDR3 is TGTGCCAGCAGATCGGGACACTCGGGCACTGAAGCTTTCTTT.

This clonotype has at least ten counts. V usage is TRBV6-5 and J usage is TRBJ2-7, with 10 positions matching TRBD2. The CDR3 consists of 15 residues. V lost 0 bases and J lost 2; bases outside the gene matches: 1. The germline V gene has CDR1 MNHEY and CDR2 SVGAGI. DNA of the CDR3: TGTGCCAGCAGTTACTCGCTAGCGGGAGCCTACGAGCAGTACTTC. Its translation is CASSYSLAGAYEQYF.